This TCR beta chain was captured by sequencing in a study of Ad26.COV2.S vaccination and SARS-CoV-2 variants. The study's findings and limits: Spike-specific CD8+ and CD4+ T cell responses reportedly showed substantial breadth after vaccination. Total T cell responses, in the TCR breadth and depth analyses, may have been underestimated.

CDR3 length: 14 amino acids. Trimming took 4 bases from V and 7 from J; bases not matched to a gene: 5. Germline V gives CDR1 SGHTA, CDR2 FQGTGA. The sample's treatment: around 19 received Ad26.COV2.S at low or high dose, single or two shots; roughly five received placebo; per-sample allocation not given. The investigators took samples on day 63 after the first vaccine or placebo injection. Profiled with immunoSEQ multiplex PCR; TCRdb holds only in-frame clones, not every one. The table records fewer than 400,000 clones, over 75% of them present only once. Concerning this clone: What it recognizes is unknown.

Here the sequenced sample was peripheral blood, taken in a trial of Ad26.COV2.S vaccine versus placebo. The chain links TRBV7-3 to TRBJ2-7, with 12 bases identical to TRBD1. The TCR comes from a person aged 18-60 years who received the Ad26.COV2.S COVID-19 vaccine or a placebo. The CDR3 sequence is CASSSGQGAGEQYF. CDR3 nucleotide sequence: TGTGCCAGCAGCTCGGGACAGGGGGCTGGGGAGCAGTACTTC.